This T cell receptor (beta chain) was sequenced in a study of cytomegalovirus exposure and HLA in healthy donors (dated by TCRdb to the late 2010s). In terms of the full investigation: An earlier analysis of approximately 600 of the donors reported more than 250 Gb of sequence data and more than 90 million unique TCR beta sequences from roughly 180 million T cells. An early release that covered roughly 600 HLA-typed donors contained approximately 290 gigabases of sequencing data and around 85 million unique TCR sequences. The genetic ancestry cluster associated with self-reported Caucasian donors included 81% of the 398 genotyped donors. The study aimed to test whether signatures of past pathogen exposure could be identified by cataloging public T cell receptors. The study profiled the T cell repertoires of hundreds of subjects by immunosequencing and related them to cytomegalovirus serostatus. A separate validation cohort of over a hundred different subjects was used in addition to the roughly 620-subject first cohort. To predict cytomegalovirus infection status, the study brought together high-throughput TCR immunosequencing, statistical association of individual TCRs with disease status, and machine learning. In a later analysis, previously published TCR beta repertoires from several hundred donors were re-analyzed and high-resolution HLA genotyping was added so that TCR occurrence patterns could be studied. The later analysis used no new phenotypic data to find candidate immune exposures, relying instead on TCR beta sequences and their occurrence across donors. An earlier analysis of several hundred of the donors applied high-throughput TCR beta sequencing to assess whether each TCR beta V gene segment acted as functional or pseudogenic. Alongside the repertoire data, information on donor age, sex, ethnicity and CMV serostatus was compiled. Genome-wide SNP genotypes for about 55% of the roughly 670 donors were used in a later genetic analysis, which treated that subset as a discovery cohort. Every discovery cohort repertoire had been produced on one sequencing platform. Class I and class II HLA loci were covered by the typing at four-digit resolution. The number of donors typed differed by locus, with about 620-630 for A, B, C, DRB1 and DQB1, 522 for DQA1, over 600 for DPA1, and some 440 for DPB1. Several DR-DQ haplotypes were handled as single units for association and clustering because linkage in the cohort was strong. Among some 410 genotyped donors of the cohort, an average of approximately 230,000 unique TCR beta nucleotide sequences were sequenced per donor, roughly 18% of them non-productive. The study at large found these results: A group of highly shared sequence variants was considered likely to be a technical artifact of the sequencing pipeline. In vitro tests confirmed that a few of the cytomegalovirus-associated TCR beta chains recognize cytomegalovirus antigens. In an earlier analysis of approximately 590 of the donors, most TCR beta V segments appeared in productive rearrangements about 90% or about 30% of the time, broadly matching IMGT annotations. Cytomegalovirus status was reported to be diagnosed by the classifier with high specificity and sensitivity in both the original and validation cohorts. A later analysis found that TCR association rates varied across HLA loci, with DRB1 alleles showing the most associated TCRs and HLA-C alleles the fewest. Some IMGT-functional V segments, including TRBV6-2 and TRBV6-3, could not be distinguished by the 87-base-pair reads and were therefore excluded. Because counts were too low, around 18 rarely observed V segments, including chromosome 9 orphons, were left out of the earlier analysis of 500 to 650 of the donors. In the study, some 160 TCR beta chains were listed as associated with cytomegalovirus. CMV serostatus was the only immune exposure information available for the cohort. According to the authors, the approach could potentially be generalized to other disease states and immunological phenotypes. A later genetic analysis reported fewer N-insertions in productive TCRs among donors in an Asian-associated ancestry cluster than the roughly 650-donor mean. The presence/absence analyses assumed that sequencing depth was roughly uniform across donors, and that assumption may not be true. In this cohort, only TCR beta chains were sequenced, and detectable features were limited by the absence of alpha or paired-chain data. In a later analysis, most CMV-associated TCR beta chains were found to appear HLA-restricted, with HLA associations seemingly driven largely by CMV exposure. V-gene and J-gene trimming of TCR beta chains was associated with a missense DCLRE1C variant in a later genetic analysis, and the association was replicated in an independent cohort. At a false discovery rate of 0.05, a later analysis linked roughly 17,000 TCR beta sequences to specific HLA alleles. A further reported finding was that TCR beta sequences accurately predicted the HLA-A and HLA-B alleles for most subjects in the first cohort. Strong co-occurrence of HLA alleles, especially DR and DQ, made assigning TCR associations to individual alleles difficult. Correlated functional status among segregating V segments might reflect linkage disequilibrium, but an unknown experimental factor could not be ruled out. A later analysis reported that several top co-occurrence clusters appeared linked to parvovirus B19, influenza, CMV and Epstein-Barr virus. Across donors, most TCR sequences were observed very rarely, whereas some public TCRs were present in many individuals. Because some donors lacked HLA typing at each locus, the association tests relied only on the typed subset. A later analysis found that HLA-associated TCR beta chains were more clonally expanded and had lower generation probabilities than equally common non-associated chains.

Library prep was done by the immunoSEQ multiplex PCR assay. The multiplex PCR relied on a mix of 60 forward primers for TCR Vbeta segments and 13 reverse primers for TCR Jbeta segments. Amplification of the CDR3 region of rearranged TCR beta genes was performed with a multiplex PCR assay on genomic DNA. Amplified TCR beta libraries were sequenced as 87-base-pair reads on the Illumina HiSeq System. In the authors' own workflow: Across the 700 or so repertoires, a later analysis counted about 81 million unique TCR beta chains, roughly 11 million of which were shared by at least two donors. Raw reads were error-corrected and collapsed into unique sequences by a nearest-neighbor algorithm in which closely related sequences were merged to remove PCR and sequencing errors. CDR3 sequences were aligned to IMGT reference sequences to assign V, D and J gene segments. For a sequence to be retained, at least a six-nucleotide match to both a V gene segment and a J gene segment was required. A rearrangement counted as productive if the CDR3 had no stop codons and remained in frame with V and J, and every other rearrangement counted as non-productive. Following IMGT convention, CDR3 was defined as the stretch from the second conserved V-encoded cysteine up to the conserved J-encoded phenylalanine. In an earlier analysis of around 600 of the donors, sequences lacking an unambiguous match to a single V gene segment were excluded. An earlier analysis of 587 of the donors called V segments functional above 56.7% productive rearrangements and segregating when the between-donor standard deviation exceeded 5%. A statistical classification framework was built for diagnosing cytomegalovirus status from the catalog of TCR beta chain sequences. In a later analysis, TCR nucleotide sequences were compared against IMGT/GENE-DB human TR gene sequences so that V and J genes could be assigned. The TCRdist pipeline was used in a later analysis to assign CDR3 sequences and most-parsimonious VDJ recombination scenarios. In a later analysis, every TCR beta chain was defined by the combination of its CDR3 amino acid sequence and its V-gene family, and reads without a unique V-gene family were dropped. To address suspected cross-contamination and a sequencing artifact, a later analysis removed a few hundred highly shared, low-generation-probability nucleotide sequences. In a later analysis, a clonal expansion index was calculated for each public chain from normalized within-repertoire ranks of inferred template counts. A later analysis computed generation probabilities with a VDJ recombination model fitted to out-of-frame rearrangements, and checked the results against IGoR. In a later analysis, hypergeometric tests were used to score TCR-TCR, TCR-HLA and TCR-CMV co-occurrence, with a repertoire-size bias correction applied to TCR pairs. False discovery rates were estimated in a later analysis by permuting HLA or CMV assignments 20 times. In a later analysis, co-occurring TCRs were grouped with DBSCAN, and TCRdist sequence similarity was added when clustering was performed within HLA-allele-positive subsets. For co-occurrence clustering, repertoires with fewer than 30,000 or more than 120,000 public chains were excluded, along with a handful of repertoires with anomalous nucleotide sharing. TCRdb re-hosts the immuneACCESS table, in-frame sequences only. Its copies lack some clones; in the studies checked, an unresolved V gene accounts for under half of them, and the cause for the rest is not known. V and J calls and clone size are copied from that table; D and trimming were computed from the DNA. The sample has approximately 170,000 clones on record. The ten most abundant clones make up about 0.8% of the sample.

V is pruned by 4 bases and J by 4 bases, leaving 8 bases of the junction without a gene match. From the germline V gene, CDR1 is SGHRS and CDR2 is YFSETQ. The CDR3 contains 15 residues, cysteine and phenylalanine counted. Only the CDR3 region is kept as DNA, spanning 45 bases read in frame from base 1. The cohort comprised 550 to 700 healthy bone marrow donors. Cohort members were all nominally healthy when sampled, although unrecorded immune exposures were likely present. The donor was CMV seropositive and was included in the group of 250 to 350 seropositive cohort members. Every donor gave a peripheral blood sample, and the peripheral blood mononuclear cells from that sample were used for TCR beta sequencing. Genomic DNA extraction from the blood cell samples was performed with the Qiagen DNeasy Blood Extraction Kit. A remark on this clone: What this receptor recognizes is not known.

The TCR comes from a woman aged 18-29 years in good health and CMV-seropositive. The sequencing input was PBMCs. The V and J segments used are TRBV5-1 and TRBJ1-3, with 7 junctional bases fitting TRBD1. The sequence in DNA is TGCGCCAGCAGCCCAGGGGGAGGATACGGAAACACCATATATTTT. Its translation reads: CASSPGGGYGNTIYF.